What follows are 28 T cell receptor beta chains derived from one specimen sequenced in a study of cytomegalovirus exposure and HLA in healthy donors. PCR used 60 Vbeta primers and 13 Jbeta primers. Libraries were prepared by immunoSEQ multiplex PCR; TCRdb keeps only in-frame clonotypes and omits some of them. This table has 100,000 or so clones, roughly three quarters appearing once. Material: PBMCs. Every receptor here comes from a woman aged 45 to 65 in good health and CMV-seropositive.

The chain links TRBV9 to TRBJ1-5; 8 bases are shared with TRBD1. V trimming: 3 bases; J trimming: 4 bases; junction bases outside the gene matches: 6. The CDR3 covers 15 residues. The V gene's germline CDR1 is SGDLS and CDR2 YYNGEE. CDR3 residues: CASSEGTGRNQPQHF. The CDR3 nucleotides read TGTGCCAGCAGCGAGGGGACAGGCAGAAATCAGCCCCAGCATTTT.

Notes on this clone: An end of the junction differs from the germline gene, which may be a read error. V gene TRBV7-7 combines with J gene TRBJ2-5; no reliable D call. The CDR3 spans 12 residues. The germline CDR1 and CDR2 sequences are SSHAT and FNYEAQ (reference sequence). CDR3 nucleotides: TGTGCTAGCAGCCCTCTTTTGGAGACCCAGTACTTC. This sequence encodes CASSPLLETQYF.

This clone was picked up one time. The gene calls are TRBV7-6 and TRBJ2-2; possible D gene TRBD2, 6 bases. The CDR3 runs 15 residues. Trimming pared 5 bases from V and 3 bases from J, leaving 13 bases between. Germline V CDR1 and CDR2: SGHVS, FNYEAQ. The CDR3 coding sequence is TGTGCCAGCAGCACATCGGGACTCTACACCGGGGAGCTGTTTTTT. Amino acid sequence: CASSTSGLYTGELFF. Full variable domain (rest looked up from reference TRBV7-6 and TRBJ2-2): GAGVSQSPRYKVTKRGQDVALRCDPISGHVSLYWYRQALGQGPEFLTYFNYEAQQDKSGLPNDRFSAERPEGSISTLTIQRTEQRDSAMYRCASSTSGLYTGELFFGEGSRLTVL.

Only one count was recorded for this clone. The chain has TRBV11-2 and TRBJ1-2; 12 positions agree with TRBD1. The CDR3 totals 13 residues. CDR1 SGHAT and CDR2 FQNNGV come from the germline V gene. Germline trimming cut 5 bases from V and 8 bases from J; bases unmatched to any gene: 3. CDR3 protein: CASSPGTGGGYTF. In nucleotides, the CDR3 is TGTGCCAGCAGCCCCGGGACAGGGGGCGGCTACACCTTC.

This chain joins TRBV28 and TRBJ2-7; the D is unclear. The CDR3 loop spans 10 amino acids. Germline V gives CDR1 MDHEN, CDR2 SYDVKM. Trimming left V 6 bases short and J 3 bases short, with 3 bases between. The CDR3 coding sequence is TGTGCCAGCAGCAACTACGAGCAGTACTTC. Its protein is CASSNYEQYF.

This chain connects TRBV6-1 to TRBJ1-3, with a weak D call TRBD1 (6 bases). This CDR3 comprises 15 residues. Between the trimmed V and J ends, which lost 6 bases and 0 bases, there was a span of 12 bases. Germline V gene lookup returns CDR1 MNHNS and CDR2 SASEGT. This CDR3 is CASSRQTGSGNTIYF. DNA for the CDR3: TGTGCCAGCAGCCGACAGACAGGCTCTGGAAACACCATATATTTT.

This clone was observed once. The chain is built from TRBV20-1 and TRBJ2-7, with D maybe TRBD1 (7 bases). V lost 1 base to trimming and J lost 12 bases, with 13 bases between them. The CDR3 spans 11 residues. CDR1 is DFQATT and CDR2 is SNEGSKA in the germline V gene (reference sequence). CDR3 protein: CSARVTGDWYF. The CDR3 DNA reads TGCAGTGCTAGAGTAACAGGGGACTGGTACTTC.

In this sample, this clone turned up a few times. The chain uses TRBV14 and TRBJ1-1; D is perhaps TRBD1 (5 bases). V lost 4 bases, J lost 1 base, and 7 bases lay in between. The CDR3 loop spans 13 amino acids. The V gene's germline CDR1 is SGHDN and CDR2 FVKESK. The CDR3 nucleotides read TGTGCCAGCAGCCTTCAGGGGAACACTGAAGCTTTCTTT. Amino acids: CASSLQGNTEAFF.

The chain joins TRBV9 to TRBJ1-1; D is possibly TRBD1 (6 bases). Germline loops: CDR1 SGDLS, CDR2 YYNGEE. V shed 0 bases and J shed 0 bases, with 9 bases lying between them. This CDR3 is 15 amino acids long. CDR3 residues: CASSVEGGLNTEAFF. DNA for the CDR3: TGTGCCAGCAGCGTAGAGGGGGGGTTGAACACTGAAGCTTTCTTT. Complete variable domain (other parts from reference TRBV9 and TRBJ1-1): DSGVTQTPKHLITATGQRVTLRCSPRSGDLSVYWYQQSLDQGLQFLIQYYNGEERAKGNILERFSAQQFPDLHSELNLSSLELGDSALYFCASSVEGGLNTEAFFGQGTRLTVV.

As concerns this clone: A read error may account for a junction end that differs from germline. This chain links TRBV4-1 with TRBJ2-7, with D uncertain. Germline-derived CDR1 and CDR2 are MGHRA and YSYEKL. This CDR3 contains 15 residues. The CDR3 coding sequence is TGCGCCAGCAGCTACTTAGCAGTGCTTTCCTACGAGCAGTGCTTC. This gives the protein CASSYLAVLSYEQCF.

CDR3 amino acids: CASSIEANTIYF. The CDR3 DNA is TGTGCCAGTAGTATCGAGGCAAACACCATATATTTT. The chain joins TRBV19 to TRBJ1-3; D gene unclear. This CDR3 spans 12 amino acids. Trimming pared 3 bases from V and 6 bases from J, leaving 6 bases between. The germline V gene encodes CDR1 LNHDA and CDR2 SQIVND (reference sequence). Filled out from reference TRBV19 and TRBJ1-3, the complete variable domain reads DGGITQSPKYLFRKEGQNVTLSCEQNLNHDAMYWYRQDPGQGLRLIYYSQIVNDFQKGDIAEGYSVSREKKESFPLTVTSAQKNPTAFYLCASSIEANTIYFGEGSWLTVV.

The table lists this clone with a few counts. The rearrangement uses TRBV7-8 and TRBJ1-5; D unclear. V was pared by 1 base and J by 5 bases, with 9 bases between. Looked up from germline, CDR1 is SGHVS and CDR2 is FQNEAQ. CDR3 length equals 14 residues. CDR3 protein: CASSLGGYDQPQHF. The CDR3 DNA follows: TGTGCCAGCAGCTTAGGAGGGTACGATCAGCCCCAGCATTTT.

The chain employs TRBV7-6 and TRBJ2-5, with 11 positions matching TRBD2. Germline V gene data show CDR1 as SGHVS and CDR2 as FNYEAQ. CDR3 length: 17 amino acids. With 1 base clipped from V and 6 bases from J, the junction kept 10 bases outside the gene matches. In nucleotides, the CDR3 is TGTGCCAGCAGCTTAGAGGGGGCTAGCGGGGGGAGGAAGACCCAGTACTTC. This gives the protein CASSLEGASGGRKTQYF.

The chain joins TRBV19 to TRBJ1-5; TRBD1 matches 7 bases. CDR3 length equals 15 residues. Trimming at V came to 4 bases and at J to 5 bases, leaving 8 bases not matched to a gene. Germline V CDR1 and CDR2: LNHDA, SQIVND (reference sequence). The CDR3 sequence: CASSTGDSRYQPQHF. The CDR3 coding sequence is TGTGCCAGTAGTACGGGGGACAGCCGTTATCAGCCCCAGCATTTT.

This clone was recorded a few times. The CDR3 DNA reads as TGTGCCAGCAGTGAGGGAGTCTATGGCTACACCTTC. Translated: CASSEGVYGYTF. The rearrangement uses TRBV2 and TRBJ1-2; D unclear. Germline V gene lookup returns CDR1 SNHLY and CDR2 FYNNEI. Trimming took 3 bases from V and 4 from J, leaving 6 bases between them. There are 12 residues in the CDR3.

This clone occurred once. The chain carries TRBV9 and TRBJ1-1; D may be TRBD1 (5 bases). V was pared by 0 bases and J by 6 bases, with 15 bases between. The CDR3 spans 15 residues. The germline CDR1 and CDR2 sequences are SGDLS and YYNGEE. CDR3: CASSVGGRVGSEAFF. The CDR3 DNA follows: TGTGCCAGCAGCGTAGGGGGCAGGGTTGGCTCTGAAGCTTTCTTT.

J is TRBJ2-2 and V is TRBV6-6; possible D gene TRBD2, 5 bases. CDR1 is MNHNY and CDR2 is SVGAGI in the germline V gene (reference sequence). With 2 bases removed from V and 6 bases from J, the gap between germline ends came to 7 bases. The CDR3 length is 13 residues. The CDR3: CASSYNGAGELFF. In nucleotides, the CDR3 is TGTGCCAGCAGTTACAACGGGGCCGGGGAGCTGTTTTTT.

As for this clone: Within the sample, other DNA sequences also encode this same CDR3. The chain is built from TRBV19 and TRBJ2-7; D is undetermined. V gave up 2 bases and J gave up 2 bases, with 13 bases separating them. The CDR3 is 15 amino acids. The V gene's germline CDR1 is LNHDA and CDR2 SQIVND (reference sequence). The CDR3 nucleotides read TGTGCCAGTAGTATAATACTCTCTGCCACCTACGAGCAGTACTTC. Protein: CASSIILSATYEQYF.

V usage is TRBV6-5 and J usage is TRBJ2-7, with 9 bases fitting TRBD1. Looked up from germline, CDR1 is MNHEY and CDR2 is SVGAGI. Trimming removed 5 bases from V and 0 bases from J; junction bases left unmatched: 5. The CDR3 sequence is 15 residues long. CDR3: CASSARDRASYEQYF. The CDR3, as DNA: TGTGCCAGCAGTGCCCGGGACAGGGCCTCCTACGAGCAGTACTTC.

The chain uses TRBV30 and TRBJ2-3, with 10 bases matching TRBD2. Germline V gene data show CDR1 as GTSNPN and CDR2 as SVGIG (reference sequence). V gave up 1 base and J gave up 2 bases; unmatched junction bases: 3. The CDR3 has 15 residues. CDR3 protein: CAWSAGLAVTDTQYF. CDR3 DNA sequence: TGTGCCTGGAGTGCTGGACTAGCGGTCACAGATACGCAGTATTTT. Using reference TRBV30 and TRBJ2-3 for the parts outside the CDR3, the full variable domain is SQTIHQWPATLVQPVGSPLSLECTVEGTSNPNLYWYRQAAGRGLQLLFYSVGIGQISSEVPQNLSASRPQDRQFILSSKKLLLSDSGFYLCAWSAGLAVTDTQYFGPGTRLTVL.

The CDR3 nucleotides read TGTGCCAGCAGCGAGCAGGGGGCTGGAAACACCATATATTTT. Protein: CASSEQGAGNTIYF. The chain employs TRBV9 and TRBJ1-3; 7 nucleotides align to TRBD1. V was clipped by 3 bases and J by 2 bases; unmatched bases: 2. Germline loops: CDR1 SGDLS, CDR2 YYNGEE. The CDR3 is 14 amino acids. Filled out from reference TRBV9 and TRBJ1-3, the complete variable domain reads DSGVTQTPKHLITATGQRVTLRCSPRSGDLSVYWYQQSLDQGLQFLIQYYNGEERAKGNILERFSAQQFPDLHSELNLSSLELGDSALYFCASSEQGAGNTIYFGEGSWLTVV.

This clone was counted between two and nine times. The chain recombines TRBV2 with TRBJ1-5, with TRBD1 identical over 7 bases. The CDR3 spans 19 residues. Germline values: CDR1 SNHLY, CDR2 FYNNEI. Trimming removed 5 bases from V and 4 bases from J; junction bases left unmatched: 20. The CDR3, as DNA: TGTGCCAGCAGTCCGATGCCGACAGGGTTAAGCCAACTAAATCAGCCCCAGCATTTT. It codes for CASSPMPTGLSQLNQPQHF.

V and J are TRBV4-1 and TRBJ1-1, with D perhaps TRBD1 (5 bases). CDR1 is MGHRA, CDR2 YSYEKL, per germline. The CDR3 loop spans 16 amino acids. Deletions cut 0 bases from V and 0 bases from J, with 11 bases between. The CDR3 region has the DNA TGCGCCAGCAGCCAAGATCAAGCCAGGGTGAACACTGAAGCTTTCTTT. Its translation is CASSQDQARVNTEAFF.

This rearrangement joins TRBV9 to TRBJ1-1, with a possible D match to TRBD1 (5 bases). The CDR3 consists of 15 residues. Looked up from germline, CDR1 is SGDLS and CDR2 is YYNGEE. V shed 4 bases and J shed 0 bases, with 13 bases lying between them. CDR3 nucleotide sequence: TGTGCCAGCAGCACGCGACAGCTGATGAACACTGAAGCTTTCTTT. It codes for CASSTRQLMNTEAFF.

This clone was found once. This chain uses TRBV5-6 with TRBJ2-4, with TRBD1 as a possible D gene (6 bases). CDR1 and CDR2 (germline): SGHDT, YYEEEE. V dropped 3 bases and J dropped 8 bases, with 18 bases sitting between them. The CDR3 has 15 residues. CDR3: CASSSAKARGDIQYF. The CDR3 nucleotides read TGTGCCAGCAGCTCGGCAAAGGCCAGGGGTGACATTCAGTACTTC. The whole variable domain, remainder taken from reference TRBV5-6 and TRBJ2-4, is DAGVTQSPTHLIKTRGQQVTLRCSPKSGHDTVSWYQQALGQGPQFIFQYYEEEERQRGNFPDRFSGHQFPNYSSELNVNALLLGDSALYLCASSSAKARGDIQYFGAGTRLSVL.

The CDR3 region has the DNA TGCGCCAGCAGCTTGGACTTAGCCTACGAGCAGTACTTC. This translates into CASSLDLAYEQYF. The chain is built from TRBV5-1 and TRBJ2-7; D gene unclear. V lost 0 bases to trimming and J lost 2 bases, with 6 bases between them. Germline CDR1 SGHRS, CDR2 YFSETQ. This CDR3 is built from 13 residues.

The CDR3 reads CSVGPGLDYNEQFF. The CDR3 coding sequence is TGCAGCGTTGGGCCCGGACTAGACTACAATGAGCAGTTCTTC. V gene TRBV29-1 combines with J gene TRBJ2-1; 7 bases are a match to TRBD2. Per germline, CDR1 SQVTM and CDR2 ANQGSEA. V dropped 4 bases and J dropped 3; count of bases not matched to a gene: 6. The CDR3 runs 14 residues.

This clone was observed a handful of times. One end of the junction does not line up with germline, which may come from a read error. This chain links TRBV9 with TRBJ2-4, with D possibly matching TRBD1 (6 bases). The CDR3 loop spans 14 amino acids. From germline, CDR1 is SGDLS and CDR2 YYNGEE. The CDR3 reads CASSSGQPKDIQYF. For the CDR3, the DNA is TGTGCCAGCAGCTCCGGACAGCCCAAAGACATTCAGTACTTC. The whole variable domain, remainder taken from reference TRBV9 and TRBJ2-4, is DSGVTQTPKHLITATGQRVTLRCSPRSGDLSVYWYQQSLDQGLQFLIQYYNGEERAKGNILERFSAQQFPDLHSELNLSSLELGDSALYFCASSSGQPKDIQYFGAGTRLSVL.